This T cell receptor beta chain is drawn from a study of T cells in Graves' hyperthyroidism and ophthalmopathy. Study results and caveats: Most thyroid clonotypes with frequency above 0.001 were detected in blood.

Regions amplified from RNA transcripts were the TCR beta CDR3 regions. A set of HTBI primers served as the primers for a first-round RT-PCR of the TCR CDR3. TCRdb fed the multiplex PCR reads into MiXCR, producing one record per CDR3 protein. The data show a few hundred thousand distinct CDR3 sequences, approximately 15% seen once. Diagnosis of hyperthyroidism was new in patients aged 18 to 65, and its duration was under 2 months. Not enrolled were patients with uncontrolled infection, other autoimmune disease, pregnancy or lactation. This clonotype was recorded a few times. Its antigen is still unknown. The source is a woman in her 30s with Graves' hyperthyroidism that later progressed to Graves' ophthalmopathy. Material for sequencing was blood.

In DNA form, the CDR3 reads TGTGCCAGCAGCCCCTCGACTAGCGGGGGGGATACGCAGTATTTT. As protein: CASSPSTSGGDTQYF. The chain couples TRBV3-1 to TRBJ2-3; 13 nucleotides align to TRBD2. The junction had 4 bases not matched to a gene; V was cut back by 4 bases and J by 6 bases. Germline CDR1 LGHDT, CDR2 YNNKEL (reference sequence). The length of the CDR3 is 15 residues.